This section outlines one T cell receptor beta chain sequence together with its context. Its specificity is unknown. The junction and the germline gene differ at one end; a read error may be behind it. Vbeta (60) and Jbeta (13) primers were used in the PCR. Assay used: immunoSEQ multiplex PCR; TCRdb lists only in-frame clones, some missing. The table shows more than 85,000 clones, with over 75% occurring only once. Germline V gene sequence: CDR1 SEHNR, CDR2 FQNEAQ (reference sequence). There are 14 residues in the CDR3. This entry is derived from a study of cytomegalovirus exposure and HLA in healthy donors. The study's findings and limits: Owing to their indistinguishability, certain V segments, notably TRBV6-2 and TRBV6-3, were excluded.

J is TRBJ2-2 and V is TRBV7-9; D remains unclear. The sequence came from a woman aged 40 to 49 in good health and CMV-seropositive. The specimen sequenced was PBMCs. The CDR3, as DNA: TGTTCCAGCCAGCAGAGGACGAACACCGGGGAGCTGTTTTTT. The encoded protein is CSSQQRTNTGELFF.